This T cell receptor beta chain was observed in a study of OX40 agonist ivuxolimab in advanced cancers. Study background: Ivuxolimab, an antibody acting as an agonist of OX40 (CD134), was used to treat patients. Of mixed ages from about 23 to 85 and averaging roughly 60 years, the group was approximately 84% male.

Study-level results: The study observed clonal expansion of CD4+ and CD8+ blood T cells by week 6 at 0.1 to 3.0 mg/kg.

With respect to this clone: The antigen remains unidentified.

Libraries were prepared by immunoSEQ multiplex PCR; TCRdb keeps only in-frame clonotypes and omits some of them. Of tens of thousands of clones in the sample, roughly nine tenths were seen once. V lost 2 bases to trimming and J lost 2 bases; unmatched junction nucleotides: 1. This CDR3 contains 15 residues. CDR1 is LNHDA, CDR2 SQIVND, per germline (reference sequence). The starting material was CD4+ or CD8+ T cells sorted from blood, obtained in a trial of the OX40 agonist ivuxolimab. This chain links TRBV19 with TRBJ2-1; TRBD2 aligns across 9 bases. This TCR derives from an adult with an advanced solid tumor such as melanoma, head and neck, liver or kidney cancer. CDR3 protein: CASSIQRGAYNEQFF. The CDR3 bases are TGTGCCAGTAGTATACAGCGGGGGGCCTACAATGAGCAGTTCTTC.